This is a list of T cell receptor beta chains from one sample in a study of technical replicates of blood from a few donors. This table comes from immunoSEQ multiplex PCR, and its TCRdb copy is limited to in-frame clones, with some not included. The repertoire holds 65,000 to 90,000 clones, with roughly 94% as singletons. Sequenced: T cells isolated from PBMCs. The receptor set was obtained from a human donor in good health. Both conserved end residues are trimmed from each CDR3.

V	J	CDR3
TRBV6-4	TRBJ1-2	ASGEGTYGYT
TRBV29-1	TRBJ1-4	SAKGQDEKLF
TRBV5-4	TRBJ2-3	ASSLVSSGRTDTQY
TRBV4-1	TRBJ2-1	ASSTGLAEKYNEQF
TRBV19	TRBJ1-1	ASSIGASNTEAF
TRBV5-1	TRBJ1-1	ASSLGAAGGGGTEAF
TRBV6-4	TRBJ2-3	ASSEGGLADTQY
TRBV11-2	TRBJ2-2	ASSFLDRGPSNTGELF
TRBV15	TRBJ2-2	ATSRDGTGGELF
TRBV28	TRBJ1-4	ASTGQLNEKLF
TRBV29-1	TRBJ2-5	SVGGEDTYQETQY
TRBV6-1	TRBJ2-4	ASRDLGGGNIQY
TRBV11-2	TRBJ1-1	ASSSPGGQRNTEAF
TRBV23-1	TRBJ2-1	AAGVQRERYEQF
TRBV18	TRBJ1-2	ASSPEGDPNYGYT
TRBV7-9	TRBJ2-1	ASSQAHRDRVSNEQF
TRBV5-6	TRBJ1-2	ASIRLNKRGYT
TRBV20-1	TRBJ2-3	SVTITDTQY
TRBV7-2	TRBJ2-5	ASSFTDLAGRETQY
TRBV2	TRBJ2-5	ASNRQGVVRGETQY
TRBV4-1	TRBJ2-7	ASSQGLAGSHEQY
TRBV6-6	TRBJ2-7	ASSYSRSSYEQY
TRBV4-1	TRBJ2-3	ASSPPGHPTTDTQY
TRBV7-8	TRBJ2-5	ASRGRGEETQY
TRBV5-6	TRBJ1-1	ASSFSGAVNTEAF
TRBV5-8	TRBJ1-6	ASSRSLMAPLH
TRBV12-5	TRBJ2-7	ASGPVLYEQY
TRBV10-3	TRBJ1-4	AIRVITGRGTVGGLEKLF
TRBV19	TRBJ2-3	ASMDGGSTDTQY
TRBV7-2	TRBJ2-2	ASRWTSGGHGELF
TRBV4-1	TRBJ1-3	ASSQVGVATGNTIY
TRBV4-1	TRBJ1-1	ASSQGQLRNTEAF